This T cell receptor (beta chain) derives from a study of blood T cell repertoires in COVID-19. Per the study methods: Amplified reference gene primers provided the basis for estimating nucleated cell counts. Produced via immunoSEQ multiplex PCR; TCRdb's table is partial and in-frame only. V, J and clone size were drawn from that table, and D and trimming were deduced from the DNA. The table has about 130,000 clones, around 82% seen once; the top ten hold approximately 45%. V lost 9 bases, J lost 4 bases, and 12 bases stayed unmatched. Germline V CDR1 and CDR2: MGHDK, SYGVNS. The CDR3 consists of 15 residues.

The J gene is TRBJ1-5, the V gene TRBV25-1; 7 bases are a match to TRBD1. Sequencing used peripheral blood. This TCR was sampled from a human donor in a cohort sampled during active COVID-19. CDR3 region: CASSPGTEGNQPQHF. The CDR3 nucleotides read TGTGCCAGTAGCCCCGGGACAGAAGGTAATCAGCCCCAGCATTTT. Filled out from reference TRBV25-1 and TRBJ1-5, the complete variable domain reads EADIYQTPRYLVIGTGKKITLECSQTMGHDKMYWYQQDPGMELHLIHYSYGVNSTEKGDLSSESTVSRIRTEHFPLTLESARPSHTSQYLCASSPGTEGNQPQHFGDGTRLSIL.